The clone carrying this T cell receptor (beta chain) was seen more than once but under ten times. Treatment here: randomized to nivolumab then ipilimumab (arm A) or the reverse (arm B). The data originate from a study of sequential checkpoint blockade in melanoma. This CDR3 has 13 residues. Germline V gives CDR1 SNHLY, CDR2 FYNNEI. The ends were cut back, 1 base at V and 7 bases at J, with 8 bases in the middle. Sequencing used immunoSEQ multiplex PCR; TCRdb keeps in-frame clones, though not all of them. The repertoire holds about 13,000 clones, with roughly a quarter as singletons. This clonotype was obtained from a human donor with melanoma. The genes are TRBV2 and TRBJ2-1; D remains unclear. This specimen was tumor tissue (inferred from file names), taken from a patient given nivolumab and ipilimumab in sequence. This chain's CDR3 is CASSEERLNEQFF. The CDR3 nucleotides read TGTGCCAGCAGTGAAGAACGGCTGAATGAGCAGTTCTTC.